This T cell receptor beta chain derives from a study of technical replicates of blood from a few donors. TCRdb keeps only in-frame clones here, not all; method: immunoSEQ multiplex PCR. This sample has around 50,000 clones, with roughly 92% found just once. This CDR3 contains 12 residues. The V end lost 4 bases, the J end lost 8 bases, and 12 bases lay between the germline ends. Looked up from germline, CDR1 is SGHAT and CDR2 is FQNNGV. The clonotype was recovered from a human donor in good health. Some clones in this sample may be carry-over from other donors' samples. Source material: PBMCs. The genes are TRBV11-2 and TRBJ2-7; D call uncertain. The CDR3 region has the DNA TGTGCCAGCAGCTCAACGGTGGTTAAGCAGTACTTC. Its translation: CASSSTVVKQYF.